These 15 T cell receptor beta chains were sequenced from one sample in a study of human T cells and chemical hapten exposure. TCRdb used MiXCR to reprocess the 5' RACE reads, holding one entry per CDR3 protein. This repertoire shows 65,000 to 95,000 distinct CDR3 sequences, about 7.7% found once; its top ten account for approximately 2.1%. Whole blood that had not been fractionated was the source of extracted total RNA. These receptors originate from a male donor in good health.

In its sample, this clonotype was seen a few times. The genes are TRBV6-2 or TRBV6-3 and TRBJ2-3, with D tentatively TRBD1 (5 bases). Germline CDR1 and CDR2: MNHEY and SVGEGT. The CDR3 has 15 residues. Deletions cut 2 bases from V and 2 bases from J, with 11 bases between. This CDR3 is CASSYPDTPTDTQYF. DNA of the CDR3: TGTGCCAGCAGTTACCCGGACACCCCCACAGATACGCAGTATTTT.

This clonotype was picked up many times. The chain uses TRBV5-4 and TRBJ2-7; tentatively, D is TRBD1 (6 bases). The CDR3 extends over 14 amino acids. Per germline, CDR1 SGHNT and CDR2 YYREEE (reference sequence). V was shortened by 3 bases and J by 7 bases, with 17 bases between the two germline ends. This CDR3 reads CASSSRTAQEEQYF. In DNA, the CDR3 is TGTGCCAGCAGCTCTAGGACAGCTCAGGAGGAGCAGTACTTC.

This clonotype was seen more than once but under ten times. The V gene is TRBV11-2, the J gene TRBJ2-7; 7 bases line up with TRBD1. This CDR3 is built from 13 residues. V was clipped by 9 bases and J by 0 bases; unmatched bases: 5. The V gene's germline CDR1 is SGHAT and CDR2 FQNNGV. This CDR3 is CASDRDSSYEQYF. The CDR3 nucleotides are TGTGCCAGTGACCGGGACAGCTCCTACGAGCAGTACTTC.

Only a few counts were recorded for this clonotype. This chain connects TRBV2 to TRBJ2-1; D possibly corresponds to TRBD2 (6 bases). There are 13 residues in the CDR3. From germline, CDR1 is SNHLY and CDR2 FYNNEI. V dropped 4 bases and J dropped 9 bases, with 13 bases sitting between them. In nucleotides, the CDR3 is TGTGCCAGCAGTGGAGCTAGGGGAGGTGAGCAGTTCTTC. It is translated as CASSGARGGEQFF.

This clonotype was seen a few times. This rearrangement joins TRBV7-9 to TRBJ2-2, with 10 bases aligning to TRBD1. CDR1 is SEHNR and CDR2 is FQNEAQ in the germline V gene (reference sequence). V lost 5 bases, J lost 6 bases, and 6 bases stayed unmatched. The CDR3 is 15 amino acids. CDR3: CASSPGQGPPGELFF. In DNA, the CDR3 is TGTGCCAGCAGCCCGGGACAGGGGCCCCCCGGGGAGCTGTTTTTT.

This clonotype was observed at least ten times. The chain uses TRBV20-1 and TRBJ2-2; weak D call: TRBD1 (6 bases). Germline V gene sequence: CDR1 DFQATT, CDR2 SNEGSKA (reference sequence). Trimming stripped 3 bases from V and 1 base from J, with 9 bases between. The length of the CDR3 is 14 residues. CDR3 DNA sequence: TGCAGTGCTAGTCGGACAGAGAACACCGGGGAGCTGTTTTTT. Translation gives CSASRTENTGELFF.

The sample holds many counts of this clonotype. The chain's CDR3 is CASSPTTGVGEQYF. The CDR3, as DNA: TGTGCCAGCAGTCCGACAACAGGGGTAGGCGAGCAGTACTTC. V gene TRBV6-6 combines with J gene TRBJ2-7; 7 positions agree with TRBD1. Germline lookup yields CDR1 MNHNY and CDR2 SVGAGI (reference sequence). The CDR3 is 14 residues long. With V trimmed by 5 bases and J by 6 bases, 10 bases remained unmatched.

By share of the sample, this clonotype is medium-sized. The gene calls are TRBV6-5 and TRBJ2-2; D perhaps matches TRBD2 (5 bases). The CDR3 length is 15 residues. Trimming cost V 6 bases and J 3 bases, with 14 bases left between them. The V gene's germline CDR1 is MNHEY and CDR2 SVGAGI. CDR3 amino acids: CASRSSEGHTGELFF. DNA for the CDR3: TGTGCCAGCAGGAGTAGCGAAGGGCACACCGGGGAGCTGTTTTTT.

This clonotype showed up just a few times. For the CDR3, the DNA is TGTGCCAGCAGCCCAGGACAGGGATTAGCCAAAAACATTCAGTACTTC. Amino acid sequence: CASSPGQGLAKNIQYF. V usage is TRBV12-3 or TRBV12-4 and J usage is TRBJ2-4; 8 bases match TRBD1. The CDR3 runs 16 residues. Losses at the gene ends were 6 bases for V and 0 bases for J; bases not matched to a gene: 7.

This clonotype was observed at least ten times. The chain has TRBV28 and TRBJ1-1; D is unclear. Trimming pared 8 bases from V and 2 bases from J, leaving 6 bases between. Germline V gives CDR1 MDHEN, CDR2 SYDVKM. The CDR3 length is 11 residues. The DNA for the CDR3 is TGTGCCAGCGGGCTCAACACTGAAGCTTTCTTT. Translated, it gives CASGLNTEAFF. Combining the CDR3 with reference TRBV28 and TRBJ1-1 gives the whole variable domain DVKVTQSSRYLVKRTGEKVFLECVQDMDHENMFWYRQDPGLGLRLIYFSYDVKMKEKGDIPEGYSVSREKKERFSLILESASTNQTSMYLCASGLNTEAFFGQGTRLTVV.

The genes are TRBV19 and TRBJ2-7; TRBD1 is a possible D gene (6 bases). With 5 bases removed from V and 2 bases from J, the gap between germline ends came to 16 bases. The CDR3 totals 15 residues. In germline, CDR1 is LNHDA, CDR2 SQIVND (reference sequence). Written as DNA, the CDR3 is TGTGCCAGTAGTCCCGGACAGCTTGGGACCTACGAGCAGTACTTC. The encoded protein is CASSPGQLGTYEQYF.

This clonotype appeared a few times. This chain links TRBV6-2 or TRBV6-3 with TRBJ2-7; D uncertain. The CDR3 is 13 amino acids. V lost 3 bases to trimming and J lost 1 base, with 7 bases between them. Germline CDR1 MNHEY, CDR2 SVGEGT. Here the CDR3 DNA reads TGTGCCAGCAGTTATCAGGATTCCTACGAGCAGTACTTC. This translates into CASSYQDSYEQYF.

J is TRBJ2-5 and V is TRBV15; TRBD1 might be the D (5 bases). Between the trimmed V and J ends, which lost 0 bases and 2 bases, there was a span of 13 bases. Germline CDR1 and CDR2: LNHNV and YYDKDF (reference sequence). The CDR3 totals 16 residues. The CDR3 loop is CATSRDLGDSQETQYF. The CDR3 DNA follows: TGTGCCACCAGCAGAGATCTAGGAGACAGTCAAGAGACCCAGTACTTC.

This clonotype was counted only a few times. V usage is TRBV10-1 and J usage is TRBJ2-2; TRBD1 matches 8 bases. This CDR3 comprises 15 residues. J was trimmed by 1 base and V by 4 bases; bases with no gene match: 2. Germline V gives CDR1 WNHNN, CDR2 SYGVQD (reference sequence). CDR3 region: CASSGDRLNTGELFF. The CDR3 bases are TGCGCCAGCAGTGGGGACAGGTTGAACACCGGGGAGCTGTTTTTT.

This clonotype showed up many times. The chain combines TRBV12-3 or TRBV12-4 with TRBJ1-1; a weak D match, TRBD1 (5 bases). The V end lost 10 bases, the J end lost 2 bases, and 14 bases lay between the germline ends. CDR3 length equals 13 residues. The CDR3 loop is CATRRGGNTEAFF. The CDR3 DNA sequence: TGTGCCACCCGGAGGGGCGGTAACACTGAAGCTTTCTTT.